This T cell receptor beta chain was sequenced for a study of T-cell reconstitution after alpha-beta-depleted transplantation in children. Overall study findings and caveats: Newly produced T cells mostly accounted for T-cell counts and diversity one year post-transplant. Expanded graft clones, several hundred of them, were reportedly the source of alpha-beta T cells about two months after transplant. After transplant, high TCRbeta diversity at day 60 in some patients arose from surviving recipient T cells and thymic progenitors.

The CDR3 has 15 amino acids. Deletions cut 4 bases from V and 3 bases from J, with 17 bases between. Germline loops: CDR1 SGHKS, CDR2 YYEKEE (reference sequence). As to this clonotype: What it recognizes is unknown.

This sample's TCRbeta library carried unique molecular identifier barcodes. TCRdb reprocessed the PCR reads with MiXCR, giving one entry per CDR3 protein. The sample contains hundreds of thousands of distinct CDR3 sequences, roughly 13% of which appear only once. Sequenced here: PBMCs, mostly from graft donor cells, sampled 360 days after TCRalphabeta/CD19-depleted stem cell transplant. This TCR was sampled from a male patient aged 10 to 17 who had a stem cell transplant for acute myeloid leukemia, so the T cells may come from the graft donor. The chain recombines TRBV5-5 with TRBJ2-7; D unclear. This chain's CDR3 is CASSPLVGWSYEQYV. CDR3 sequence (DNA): TGTGCCAGCAGCCCCCTCGTGGGATGGAGCTACGAGCAGTACGTC.